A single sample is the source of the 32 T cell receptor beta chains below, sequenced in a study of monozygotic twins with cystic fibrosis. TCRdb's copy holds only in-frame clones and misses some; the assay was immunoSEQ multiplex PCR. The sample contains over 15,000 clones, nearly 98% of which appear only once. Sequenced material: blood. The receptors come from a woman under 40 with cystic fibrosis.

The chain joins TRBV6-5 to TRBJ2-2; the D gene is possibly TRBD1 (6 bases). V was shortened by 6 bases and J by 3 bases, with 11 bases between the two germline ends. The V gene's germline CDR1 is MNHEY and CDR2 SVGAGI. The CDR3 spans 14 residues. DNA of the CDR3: TGTGCCAGCAGGCCCACAGGGTACACCGGGGAGCTGTTTTTT. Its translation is CASRPTGYTGELFF.

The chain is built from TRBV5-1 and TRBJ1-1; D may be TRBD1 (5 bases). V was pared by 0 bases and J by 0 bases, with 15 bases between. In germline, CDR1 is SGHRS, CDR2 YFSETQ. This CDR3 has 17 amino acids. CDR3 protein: CASSLGGTTVMNTEAFF. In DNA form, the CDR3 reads TGCGCCAGCAGCTTGGGGGGGACGACAGTCATGAACACTGAAGCTTTCTTT.

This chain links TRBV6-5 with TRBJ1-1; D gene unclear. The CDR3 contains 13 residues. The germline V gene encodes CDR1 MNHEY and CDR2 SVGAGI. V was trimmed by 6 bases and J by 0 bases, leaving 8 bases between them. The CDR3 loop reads CASSSEMNTEAFF. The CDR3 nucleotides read TGTGCCAGCAGCTCAGAGATGAACACTGAAGCTTTCTTT.

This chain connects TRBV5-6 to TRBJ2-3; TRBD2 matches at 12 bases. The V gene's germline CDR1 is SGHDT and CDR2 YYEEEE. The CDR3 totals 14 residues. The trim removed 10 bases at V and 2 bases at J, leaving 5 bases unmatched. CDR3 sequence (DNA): TGTGCCGGACGACTAGCGGGGGACACAGATACGCAGTATTTT. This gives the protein CAGRLAGDTDTQYF.

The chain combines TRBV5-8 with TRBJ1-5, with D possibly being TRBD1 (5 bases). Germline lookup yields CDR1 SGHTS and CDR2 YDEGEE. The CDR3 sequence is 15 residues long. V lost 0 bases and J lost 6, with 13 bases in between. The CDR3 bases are TGTGCCAGCAGCTTGGAACGTGCGGGGCGTCAGCCCCAGCATTTT. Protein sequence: CASSLERAGRQPQHF.

CDR3 amino acids: CASSYNGQLDEQFF. The CDR3 DNA reads as TGTGCCAGCAGTTACAACGGACAGTTGGATGAGCAGTTCTTC. V is TRBV6-5 and J is TRBJ2-1, with D maybe TRBD1 (6 bases). Germline CDR1 MNHEY, CDR2 SVGAGI. V dropped 2 bases and J dropped 8 bases, with 13 bases sitting between them. The CDR3 is 14 residues long.

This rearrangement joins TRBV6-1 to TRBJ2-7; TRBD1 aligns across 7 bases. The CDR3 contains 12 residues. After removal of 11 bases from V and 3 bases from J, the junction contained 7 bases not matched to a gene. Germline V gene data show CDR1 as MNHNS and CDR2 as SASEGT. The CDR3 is CASGRDSYEQYF. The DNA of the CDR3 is TGTGCCTCCGGCCGGGACAGCTACGAGCAGTACTTC.

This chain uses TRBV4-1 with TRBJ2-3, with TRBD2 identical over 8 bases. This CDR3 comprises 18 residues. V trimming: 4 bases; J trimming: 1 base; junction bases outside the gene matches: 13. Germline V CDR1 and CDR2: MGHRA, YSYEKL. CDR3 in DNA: TGCGCCAGCAGCCTCACCCGGGGGGGCAGGGAAGGCACAGATACGCAGTATTTT. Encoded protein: CASSLTRGGREGTDTQYF.

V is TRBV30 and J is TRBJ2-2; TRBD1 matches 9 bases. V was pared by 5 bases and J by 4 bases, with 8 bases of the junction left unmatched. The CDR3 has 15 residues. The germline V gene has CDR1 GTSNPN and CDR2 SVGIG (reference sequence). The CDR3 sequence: CAWLGQGRVTGELFF. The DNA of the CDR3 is TGTGCCTGGCTTGGACAGGGGAGGGTCACCGGGGAGCTGTTTTTT.

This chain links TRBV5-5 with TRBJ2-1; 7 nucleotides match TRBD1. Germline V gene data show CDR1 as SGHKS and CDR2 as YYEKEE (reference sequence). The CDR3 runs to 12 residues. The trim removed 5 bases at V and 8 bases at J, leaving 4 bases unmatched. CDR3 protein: CASRPQGDEQFF. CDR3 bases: TGTGCCAGCAGACCCCAGGGGGATGAGCAGTTCTTC.

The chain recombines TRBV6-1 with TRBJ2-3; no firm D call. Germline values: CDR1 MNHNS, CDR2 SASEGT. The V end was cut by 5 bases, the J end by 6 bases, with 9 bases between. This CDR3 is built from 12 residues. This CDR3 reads CASSPLSDTQYF. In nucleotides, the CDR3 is TGTGCCAGCAGTCCCCTATCCGATACGCAGTATTTT.

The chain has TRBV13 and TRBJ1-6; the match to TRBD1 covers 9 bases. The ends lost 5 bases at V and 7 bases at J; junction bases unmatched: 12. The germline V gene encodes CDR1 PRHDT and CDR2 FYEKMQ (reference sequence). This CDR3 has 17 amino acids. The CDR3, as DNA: TGTGCCAGCAGCCAACAACCACAGGGGGCTAAAAATTCACCCCTCCACTTT. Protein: CASSQQPQGAKNSPLHF. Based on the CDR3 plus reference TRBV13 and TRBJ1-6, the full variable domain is AAGVIQSPRHLIKEKRETATLKCYPIPRHDTVYWYQQGPGQDPQFLISFYEKMQSDKGSIPDRFSAQQFSDYHSELNMSSLELGDSALYFCASSQQPQGAKNSPLHFGNGTRLTVT.

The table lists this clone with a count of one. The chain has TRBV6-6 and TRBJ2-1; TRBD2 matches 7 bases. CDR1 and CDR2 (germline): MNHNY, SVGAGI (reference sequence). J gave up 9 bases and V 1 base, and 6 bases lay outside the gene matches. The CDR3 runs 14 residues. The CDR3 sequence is CASSYYGGGAEQFF. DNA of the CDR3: TGTGCCAGCAGTTACTATGGGGGGGGAGCTGAGCAGTTCTTC.

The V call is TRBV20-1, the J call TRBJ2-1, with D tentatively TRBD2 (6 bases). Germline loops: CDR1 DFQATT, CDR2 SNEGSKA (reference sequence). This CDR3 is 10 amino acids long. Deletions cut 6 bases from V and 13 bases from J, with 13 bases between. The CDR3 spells CSALREKQFF. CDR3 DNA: TGCAGTGCCCTCCGGGAGAAACAGTTCTTC.

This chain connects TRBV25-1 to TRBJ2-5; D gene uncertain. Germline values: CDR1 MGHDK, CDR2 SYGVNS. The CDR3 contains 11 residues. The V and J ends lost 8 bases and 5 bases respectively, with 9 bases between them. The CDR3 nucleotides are TGTGCCAGCTGGTCCCGGGAGACCCAGTACTTC. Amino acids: CASWSRETQYF.

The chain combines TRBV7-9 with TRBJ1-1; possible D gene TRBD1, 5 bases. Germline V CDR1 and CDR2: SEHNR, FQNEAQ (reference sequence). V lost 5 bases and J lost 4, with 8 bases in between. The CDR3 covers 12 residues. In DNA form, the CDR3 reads TGTGCCAGCAGCAGACAGTCCACTGAAGCTTTCTTT. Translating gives CASSRQSTEAFF.

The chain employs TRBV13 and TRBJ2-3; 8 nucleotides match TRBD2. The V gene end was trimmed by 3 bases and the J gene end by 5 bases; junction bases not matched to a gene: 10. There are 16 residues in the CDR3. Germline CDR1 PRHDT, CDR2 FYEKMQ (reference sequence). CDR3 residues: CASSFSSGGQGDTQYF. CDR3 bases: TGTGCCAGCAGCTTCTCCTCGGGGGGGCAGGGAGATACGCAGTATTTT.

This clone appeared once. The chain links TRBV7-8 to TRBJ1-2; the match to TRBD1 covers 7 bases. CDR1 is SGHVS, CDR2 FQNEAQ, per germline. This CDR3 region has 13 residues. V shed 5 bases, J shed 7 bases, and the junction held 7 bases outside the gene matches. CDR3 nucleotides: TGTGCCAGCAGCCGTGACAGGGATCGTGGCTACACCTTC. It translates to CASSRDRDRGYTF.

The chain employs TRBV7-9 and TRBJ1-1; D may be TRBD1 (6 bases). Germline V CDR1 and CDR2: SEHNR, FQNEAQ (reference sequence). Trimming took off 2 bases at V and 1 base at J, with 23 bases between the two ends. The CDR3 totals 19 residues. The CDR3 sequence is CASSLPSRDKGRQNTEAFF. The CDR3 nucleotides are TGTGCCAGCAGCTTACCCAGCCGGGACAAAGGACGTCAGAACACTGAAGCTTTCTTT. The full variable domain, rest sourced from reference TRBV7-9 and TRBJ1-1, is DTGVSQNPRHKITKRGQNVTFRCDPISEHNRLYWYRQTLGQGPEFLTYFQNEAQLEKSRLLSDRFSAERPKGSFSTLEIQRTEQGDSAMYLCASSLPSRDKGRQNTEAFFGQGTRLTVV.

CDR3 sequence: CASRAQATNEKLFF. CDR3 nucleotide sequence: TGCGCCAGCAGAGCTCAAGCAACTAATGAAAAACTGTTTTTT. The rearrangement links TRBV5-1 to TRBJ1-4; no clear D gene. From germline, CDR1 is SGHRS and CDR2 YFSETQ. Trimming shortened V by 5 bases and J by 0 bases, and 8 bases separated the two germline ends. The CDR3 runs 14 residues. Variable domain in full (rest from reference TRBV5-1 and TRBJ1-4): KAGVTQTPRYLIKTRGQQVTLSCSPISGHRSVSWYQQTPGQGLQFLFEYFSETQRNKGNFPGRFSGRQFSNSRSEMNVSTLELGDSALYLCASRAQATNEKLFFGSGTQLSVL.

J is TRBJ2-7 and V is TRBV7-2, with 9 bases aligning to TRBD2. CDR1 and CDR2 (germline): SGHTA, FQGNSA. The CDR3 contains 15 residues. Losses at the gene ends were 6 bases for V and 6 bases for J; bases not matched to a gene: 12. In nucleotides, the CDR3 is TGTGCCAGCAGTCTGAGCGGGGGGAACTACGTCGAGCAGTACTTC. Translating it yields CASSLSGGNYVEQYF.

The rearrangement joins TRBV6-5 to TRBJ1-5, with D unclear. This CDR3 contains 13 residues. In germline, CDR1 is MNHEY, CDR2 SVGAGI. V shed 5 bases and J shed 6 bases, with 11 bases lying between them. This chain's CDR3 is CASSRGGVQPQHF. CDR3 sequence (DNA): TGTGCCAGCAGTCGGGGTGGGGTTCAGCCCCAGCATTTT.

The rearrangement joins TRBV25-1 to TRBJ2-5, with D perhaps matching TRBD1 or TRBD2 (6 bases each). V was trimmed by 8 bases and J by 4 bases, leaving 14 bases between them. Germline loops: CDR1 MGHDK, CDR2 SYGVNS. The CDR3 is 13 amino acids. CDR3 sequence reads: CASAGGGRETQYF. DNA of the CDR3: TGTGCCAGCGCTGGTGGGGGGCGAGAGACCCAGTACTTC.

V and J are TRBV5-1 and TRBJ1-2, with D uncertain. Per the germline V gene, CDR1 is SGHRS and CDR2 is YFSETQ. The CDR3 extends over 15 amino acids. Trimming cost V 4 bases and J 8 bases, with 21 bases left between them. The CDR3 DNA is TGCGCCAGCAGCCTTACTCCCGCCAAGAGTCAAGGCTACACCTTC. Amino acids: CASSLTPAKSQGYTF.

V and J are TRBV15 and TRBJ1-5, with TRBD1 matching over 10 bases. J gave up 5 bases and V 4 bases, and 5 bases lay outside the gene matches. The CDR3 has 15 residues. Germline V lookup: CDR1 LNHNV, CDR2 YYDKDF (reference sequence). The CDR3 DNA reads TGTGCCACCAGCACAACCGGGACAGGGGATCAGCCCCAGCATTTT. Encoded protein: CATSTTGTGDQPQHF.

Here the CDR3 reads CASSPGSYNEQFF. The CDR3 DNA reads TGTGCCAGCAGCCCCGGGAGCTACAATGAGCAGTTCTTC. V gene TRBV6-4 combines with J gene TRBJ2-1, with D tentatively TRBD2 (6 bases). There are 13 residues in the CDR3. Germline CDR1 is MRHNA and CDR2 is SNTAGT. V dropped 6 bases and J dropped 3 bases, with 9 bases sitting between them.

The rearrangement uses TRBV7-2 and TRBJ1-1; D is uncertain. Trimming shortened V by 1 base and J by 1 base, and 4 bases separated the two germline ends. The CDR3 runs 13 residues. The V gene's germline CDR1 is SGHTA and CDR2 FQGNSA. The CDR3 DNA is TGTGCCAGCAGCTTAGGTCAGAACACTGAAGCTTTCTTT. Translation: CASSLGQNTEAFF.

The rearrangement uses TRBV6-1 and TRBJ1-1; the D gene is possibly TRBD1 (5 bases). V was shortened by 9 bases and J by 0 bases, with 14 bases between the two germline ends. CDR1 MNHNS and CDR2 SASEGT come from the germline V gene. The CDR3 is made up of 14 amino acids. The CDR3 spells CASVVGVVNTEAFF. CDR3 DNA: TGTGCCAGTGTAGTGGGGGTCGTGAACACTGAAGCTTTCTTT.

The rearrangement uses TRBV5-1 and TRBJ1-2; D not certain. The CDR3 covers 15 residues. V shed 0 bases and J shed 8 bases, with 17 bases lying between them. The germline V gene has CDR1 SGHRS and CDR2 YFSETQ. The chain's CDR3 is CASSLAPADPGGYTF. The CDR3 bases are TGCGCCAGCAGCTTGGCCCCCGCAGATCCCGGAGGCTACACCTTC. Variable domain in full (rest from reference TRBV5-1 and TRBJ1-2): KAGVTQTPRYLIKTRGQQVTLSCSPISGHRSVSWYQQTPGQGLQFLFEYFSETQRNKGNFPGRFSGRQFSNSRSEMNVSTLELGDSALYLCASSLAPADPGGYTFGSGTRLTVV.

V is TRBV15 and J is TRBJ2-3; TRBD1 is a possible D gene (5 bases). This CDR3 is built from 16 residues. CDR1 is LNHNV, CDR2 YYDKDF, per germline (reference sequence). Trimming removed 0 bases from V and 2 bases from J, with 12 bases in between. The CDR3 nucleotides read TGTGCCACCAGCAGAGATGGACAATACGACACAGATACGCAGTATTTT. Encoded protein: CATSRDGQYDTDTQYF.

CDR3 nucleotide sequence: TGTGCCGACCGGGGTAGCGGGGCGGGGGAGACCCAGTACTTC. Translated: CADRGSGAGETQYF. The chain recombines TRBV7-8 with TRBJ2-5; 8 bases fit TRBD2. V lost 11 bases to trimming and J lost 5 bases; unmatched junction nucleotides: 13. The CDR3 is 14 amino acids. Germline values: CDR1 SGHVS, CDR2 FQNEAQ.

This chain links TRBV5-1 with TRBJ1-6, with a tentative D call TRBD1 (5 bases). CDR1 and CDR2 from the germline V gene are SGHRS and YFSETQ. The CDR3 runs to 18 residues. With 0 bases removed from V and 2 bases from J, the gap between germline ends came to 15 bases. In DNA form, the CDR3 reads TGCGCCAGCAGCTTGGCCCCGGGGGGAGGTACCTATAATTCACCCCTCCACTTT. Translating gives CASSLAPGGGTYNSPLHF.